This TCR beta chain was found in a study of cytomegalovirus exposure and HLA in healthy donors (TCRdb year 2017). Regarding the study in general: In an earlier analysis of several hundred of the donors, approximately 260 Gb of sequence data and 95 million to 130 million unique TCR beta sequences from 150 million to 200 million T cells were reported. Using immunosequencing, the study profiled T cell repertoires from approximately 700 subjects and related those repertoires to cytomegalovirus serostatus. Among the roughly 430 genotyped donors, approximately 76% belonged to the genetic ancestry cluster associated with self-reported Caucasian donors. An earlier analysis of 450 to 750 of the donors used high-throughput TCR beta sequencing to judge whether each TCR beta V gene segment behaved as functional or pseudogenic. The later analysis used no new phenotypic data to find candidate immune exposures, relying instead on TCR beta sequences and their occurrence across donors. A later analysis re-examined previously published TCR beta repertoires from 610 or so donors and added high-resolution HLA genotyping to investigate patterns of TCR occurrence. Typing coverage varied by locus: roughly 629-640 donors for A, B, C, DRB1 and DQB1; approximately 520 for DQA1; more than 600 for DPA1; 450 to 480 for DPB1. Every discovery cohort repertoire had been produced on one sequencing platform. Among under 450 genotyped donors of the cohort, an average of approximately 230,000 unique TCR beta nucleotide sequences were sequenced per donor, around a sixth of them non-productive. A later genetic analysis used genome-wide SNP genotypes for about 65% of the 666 donors, treating that subset as a discovery cohort. An early release that covered more than 550 HLA-typed donors contained approximately 300 gigabases of sequencing data and about 84 million unique TCR sequences. Roughly 5 DR-DQ haplotypes were treated as single units for association and clustering because of strong linkage in the cohort. High-throughput TCR immunosequencing, statistical association of individual TCRs with disease status, and machine learning were combined to predict cytomegalovirus infection status. Donor age, sex, ethnicity and CMV serostatus were collected together with the repertoire data. The study aimed to test whether signatures of past pathogen exposure could be identified by cataloging public T cell receptors. HLA typing covered class I and class II loci at four-digit resolution. Along with the approximately 700-subject first cohort, a separate validation cohort of 120 different subjects was used.

The method behind the library was the immunoSEQ multiplex PCR assay. For the multiplex PCR, a mixture combining 60 forward primers for TCR Vbeta segments and 13 reverse primers for TCR Jbeta segments was used. A multiplex PCR assay on genomic DNA amplified the CDR3 region of rearranged TCR beta genes. On the Illumina HiSeq System, the amplified TCR beta libraries were sequenced as 87-base-pair reads. Per the authors' processing: In a later analysis, tens of millions of unique TCR beta chains were counted across the 500 to 700 repertoires, and around 10 million of these chains were shared by at least two donors. A nearest-neighbor algorithm error-corrected the raw reads and collapsed the reads into unique sequences, merging closely related sequences to remove PCR and sequencing errors. To assign V, D and J gene segments, CDR3 sequences were aligned to IMGT reference sequences. For a sequence to be retained, a match of at least six nucleotides was required to both a V gene segment and a J gene segment. Rearrangements were called productive when the CDR3 lacked stop codons and stayed in frame with V and J; all others were non-productive. CDR3 was defined by IMGT convention, running from the second conserved V-encoded cysteine to the conserved J-encoded phenylalanine. The earlier analysis of a few hundred of the donors excluded any sequence lacking an unambiguous match to a single V gene segment. An earlier analysis of approximately 590 of the donors called V segments functional above 56.7% productive rearrangements and segregating when the between-donor standard deviation exceeded 5%. A statistical classification framework was developed to diagnose cytomegalovirus status using the catalog of TCR beta chain sequences. V and J gene assignment, in a later analysis, came from comparing TCR nucleotide sequences with IMGT/GENE-DB human TR gene sequences. Using the TCRdist pipeline, a later analysis assigned CDR3 sequences along with most-parsimonious VDJ recombination scenarios. A later analysis defined each TCR beta chain by its CDR3 amino acid sequence plus V-gene family, and excluded reads lacking a unique V-gene family. As a way to deal with suspected cross-contamination and a sequencing artifact, a later analysis dropped 640 or so nucleotide sequences that were highly shared and had low generation probability. In a later analysis, a clonal expansion index for each public chain was calculated from normalized within-repertoire ranks of inferred template counts. In a later analysis, generation probabilities were computed using a VDJ recombination model fitted to out-of-frame rearrangements, and the results were checked against IGoR. In a later analysis, TCR-TCR, TCR-HLA and TCR-CMV co-occurrence was scored with hypergeometric tests, and a repertoire-size bias correction was applied to TCR pairs. A later analysis estimated false discovery rates by permuting HLA or CMV assignments 20 times. In a later analysis, co-occurring TCRs were grouped with DBSCAN, and TCRdist sequence similarity was added when clustering was performed within HLA-allele-positive subsets. Co-occurrence clustering excluded repertoires with fewer than 30,000 or more than 120,000 public chains, plus five with anomalous nucleotide sharing. In TCRdb, the immuneACCESS table is reduced to in-frame sequences with V and J assigned. These tables do not hold every clone; where another copy was compared, an unresolved V gene accounts for under half, and the others remain unexplained. V and J calls and clone size are copied from that table; D and trimming were computed from the DNA. The sample records under 200,000 clones, 80% to 90% of which are singletons. The ten largest clones capture roughly 9.3% of the sample.

Broad study findings and their caveats: Correlated functional status among segregating V segments might reflect linkage disequilibrium, but an unknown experimental factor could not be ruled out. Strong co-occurrence of HLA alleles, especially DR and DQ, made assigning TCR associations to individual alleles difficult. According to a later genetic analysis, donors in an Asian-associated ancestry cluster had fewer N-insertions in productive TCRs than the roughly 670-donor mean. In a later analysis, HLA-associated TCR beta chains showed more clonal expansion and lower generation probabilities than non-associated chains that were equally common. In the study, 150 to 200 TCR beta chains were listed as associated with cytomegalovirus. Across donors, most TCR sequences were observed very rarely, whereas some public TCRs were present in many individuals. In a later genetic analysis, a missense DCLRE1C variant was associated with V-gene and J-gene trimming of TCR beta chains, and the association was replicated in an independent cohort. The only immune exposure information available for the cohort was CMV serostatus. A cluster of highly shared sequence variants was judged likely to be a technical artifact of the sequencing pipeline. The authors suggested that the approach could potentially be generalized to other disease states and immunological phenotypes. In a later analysis, most CMV-associated TCR beta chains were found to appear HLA-restricted, with HLA associations seemingly driven largely by CMV exposure. In both the original and validation cohorts, the classifier was reported to diagnose cytomegalovirus status with high specificity and sensitivity. Only TCR beta chains were sequenced in this cohort, and the absence of alpha or paired-chain data limited detectable features. HLA typing was unavailable for some donors at each locus, so association tests used only the typed subset. Broadly in line with IMGT annotations, most TCR beta V segments showed up in productive rearrangements about 90% or about 30% of the time in an earlier analysis of several hundred of the donors. In vitro tests confirmed that a few of the cytomegalovirus-associated TCR beta chains recognize cytomegalovirus antigens. In a later analysis, the rate of TCR association differed among HLA loci, with DRB1 alleles having the most associated TCRs and HLA-C alleles having the fewest. A later analysis reported that several top co-occurrence clusters appeared linked to parvovirus B19, influenza, CMV and Epstein-Barr virus. A further reported finding was that TCR beta sequences accurately predicted the HLA-A and HLA-B alleles for most subjects in the first cohort. Roughly uniform sequencing depth across donors was assumed in presence/absence analyses, although this assumption may not hold. The earlier analysis of around 600 of the donors excluded some 15 rarely observed V segments, including chromosome 9 orphons, because counts were too low. At a false discovery rate of 0.05, a later analysis linked fewer than 20,000 TCR beta sequences to specific HLA alleles.

The cohort was made up of approximately 670 healthy bone marrow donors. Cohort members were all nominally healthy when sampled, although unrecorded immune exposures were likely present. The donor was CMV seropositive and was included in the group of 250 to 350 seropositive cohort members. A peripheral blood sample was provided by each donor, and peripheral blood mononuclear cells were used for TCR beta sequencing. The Qiagen DNeasy Blood Extraction Kit was used to extract genomic DNA from the blood cell samples. This clone was seen a handful of times. It has no known antigen specificity. Within one base of it there is no much larger clone, and no base qualities were kept. Sequencing was carried out using PBMCs. The receptor was isolated from a man aged 18 to 29 in good health and CMV-seropositive.

The CDR3 is CASRFTQNTEAFF. At the DNA level, the sequence is TGCGCCAGCAGATTTACACAGAACACTGAAGCTTTCTTT. Recombination connected TRBV5-1 to TRBJ1-1, with the D gene call left open. CDR3 length: 13 amino acids, cysteine to phenylalanine. Left in the record is the CDR3 DNA by itself, 39 bases read in frame from the first base. Looking up the germline V gene yields CDR1 SGHRS and CDR2 YFSETQ. The V and J ends are trimmed by 5 bases and 1 base, leaving 9 bases between them.